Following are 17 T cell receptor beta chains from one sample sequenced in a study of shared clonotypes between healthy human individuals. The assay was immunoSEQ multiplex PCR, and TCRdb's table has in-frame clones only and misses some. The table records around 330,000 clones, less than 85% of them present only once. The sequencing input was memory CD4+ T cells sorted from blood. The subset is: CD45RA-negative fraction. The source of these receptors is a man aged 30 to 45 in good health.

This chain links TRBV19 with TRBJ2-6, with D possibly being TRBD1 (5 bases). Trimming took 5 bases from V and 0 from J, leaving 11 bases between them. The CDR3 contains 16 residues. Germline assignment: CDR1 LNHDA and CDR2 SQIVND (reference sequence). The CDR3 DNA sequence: TGTGCCAGTAGTGTATACAGGAGCTCTGGGGCCAACGTCCTGACTTTC. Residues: CASSVYRSSGANVLTF.

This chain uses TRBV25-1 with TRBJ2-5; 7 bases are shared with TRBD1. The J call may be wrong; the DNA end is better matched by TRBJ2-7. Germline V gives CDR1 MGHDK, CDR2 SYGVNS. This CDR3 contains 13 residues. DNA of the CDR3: TGTGCCAGCCTGGGGACAGACTCCTACGAGCAGTACTTC. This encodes CASLGTDSYEQYF.

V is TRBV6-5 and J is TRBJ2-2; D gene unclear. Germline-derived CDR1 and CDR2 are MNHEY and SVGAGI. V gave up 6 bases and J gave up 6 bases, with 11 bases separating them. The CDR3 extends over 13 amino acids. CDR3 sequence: CASSPSKSGELFF. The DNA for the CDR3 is TGTGCCAGCAGCCCTTCAAAGTCCGGGGAGCTGTTTTTT.

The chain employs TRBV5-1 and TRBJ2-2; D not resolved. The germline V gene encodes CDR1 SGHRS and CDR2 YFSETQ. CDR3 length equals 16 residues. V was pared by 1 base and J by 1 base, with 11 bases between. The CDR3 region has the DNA TGCGCCAGCAGCTTGTTTCAGGCCCTGAACACCGGGGAGCTGTTTTTT. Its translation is CASSLFQALNTGELFF.

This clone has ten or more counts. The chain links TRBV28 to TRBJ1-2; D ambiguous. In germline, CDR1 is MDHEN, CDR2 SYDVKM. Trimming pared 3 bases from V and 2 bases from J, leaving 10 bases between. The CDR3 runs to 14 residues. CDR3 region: CASSFPGKNYGYTF. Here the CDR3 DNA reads TGTGCCAGCAGTTTCCCTGGCAAGAACTATGGCTACACCTTC.

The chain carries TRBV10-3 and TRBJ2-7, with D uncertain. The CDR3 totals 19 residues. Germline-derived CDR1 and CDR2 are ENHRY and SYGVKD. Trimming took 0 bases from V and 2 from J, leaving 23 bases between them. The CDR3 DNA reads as TGTGCCATCAGTGAGTCGAATTCATACCGGCGGAGTCAAACCTACGAGCAGTACTTC. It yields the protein CAISESNSYRRSQTYEQYF.

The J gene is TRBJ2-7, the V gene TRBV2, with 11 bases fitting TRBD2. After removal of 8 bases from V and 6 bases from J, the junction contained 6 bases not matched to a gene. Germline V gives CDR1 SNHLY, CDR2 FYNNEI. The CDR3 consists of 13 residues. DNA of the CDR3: TGTGCCAGCGAACTAGCGGGAGAGGGCGAGCAGTACTTC. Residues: CASELAGEGEQYF.

The CDR3 sequence is CASSEMGPQINEQFF. CDR3 sequence (DNA): TGCGCCAGCAGTGAGATGGGTCCCCAGATTAATGAGCAGTTCTTC. The gene calls are TRBV10-1 and TRBJ2-1; D is undetermined. CDR3 size: 15 residues. Germline CDR1 WNHNN, CDR2 SYGVQD (reference sequence). Between the trimmed V and J ends, which lost 2 bases and 7 bases, there was a span of 15 bases.

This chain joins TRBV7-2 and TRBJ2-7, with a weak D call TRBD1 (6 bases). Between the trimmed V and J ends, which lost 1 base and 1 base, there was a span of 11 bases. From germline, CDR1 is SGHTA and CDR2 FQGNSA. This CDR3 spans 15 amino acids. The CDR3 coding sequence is TGTGCCAGCAGCTTAGATTATGGACAGTCCTACGAGCAGTACTTC. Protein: CASSLDYGQSYEQYF.

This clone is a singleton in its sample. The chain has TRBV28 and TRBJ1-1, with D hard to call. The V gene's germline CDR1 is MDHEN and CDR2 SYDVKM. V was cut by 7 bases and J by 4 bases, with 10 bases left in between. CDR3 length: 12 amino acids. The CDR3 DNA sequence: TGTGCCAGCAACACCATATCCACTGAAGCTTTCTTT. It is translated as CASNTISTEAFF.

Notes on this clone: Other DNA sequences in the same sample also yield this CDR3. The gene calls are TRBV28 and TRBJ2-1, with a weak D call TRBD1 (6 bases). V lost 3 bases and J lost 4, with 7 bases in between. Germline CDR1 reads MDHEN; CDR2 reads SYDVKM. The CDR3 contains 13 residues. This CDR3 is CASSLDSYNEQFF. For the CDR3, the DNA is TGTGCCAGCAGTTTGGACAGTTACAATGAGCAGTTCTTC. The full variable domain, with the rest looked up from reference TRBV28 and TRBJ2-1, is DVKVTQSSRYLVKRTGEKVFLECVQDMDHENMFWYRQDPGLGLRLIYFSYDVKMKEKGDIPEGYSVSREKKERFSLILESASTNQTSMYLCASSLDSYNEQFFGPGTRLTVL.

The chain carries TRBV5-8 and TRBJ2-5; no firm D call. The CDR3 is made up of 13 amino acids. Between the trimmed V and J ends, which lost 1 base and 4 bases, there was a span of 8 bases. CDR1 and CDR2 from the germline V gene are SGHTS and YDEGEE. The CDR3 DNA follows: TGTGCCAGCAGCTTGTTGCAGCGAGAGACCCAGTACTTC. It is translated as CASSLLQRETQYF.

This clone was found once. CDR3 nucleotides: TGTGCCAGCAGTTTTACGACTAGCGGCTACGAGCAGTACTTC. Protein sequence: CASSFTTSGYEQYF. This chain connects TRBV28 to TRBJ2-7, with TRBD2 identical over 9 bases. From germline, CDR1 is MDHEN and CDR2 SYDVKM. CDR3 length: 14 amino acids. Trimming took 3 bases from V and 3 from J; bases not matched to a gene: 3.

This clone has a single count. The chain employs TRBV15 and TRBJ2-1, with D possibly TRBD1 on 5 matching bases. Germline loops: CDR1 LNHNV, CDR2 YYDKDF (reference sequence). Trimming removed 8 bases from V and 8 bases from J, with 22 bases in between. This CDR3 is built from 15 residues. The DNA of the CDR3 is TGTGCCACCTCCCTGAATAGGGGCGCGGTGGATGAGCAGTTCTTC. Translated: CATSLNRGAVDEQFF.

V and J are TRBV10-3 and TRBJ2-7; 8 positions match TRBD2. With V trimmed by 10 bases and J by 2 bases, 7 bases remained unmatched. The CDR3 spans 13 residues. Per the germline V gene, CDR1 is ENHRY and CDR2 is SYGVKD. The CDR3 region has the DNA TGTGCCAGCCAAAGCGGGAGTACCTACGAGCAGTACTTC. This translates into CASQSGSTYEQYF.

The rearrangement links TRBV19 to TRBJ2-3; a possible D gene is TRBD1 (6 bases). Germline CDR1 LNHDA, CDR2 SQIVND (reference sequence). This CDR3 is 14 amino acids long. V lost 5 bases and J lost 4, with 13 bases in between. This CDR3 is CASSGVGGADTQYF. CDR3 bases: TGTGCCAGTAGTGGGGTAGGGGGAGCAGATACGCAGTATTTT.

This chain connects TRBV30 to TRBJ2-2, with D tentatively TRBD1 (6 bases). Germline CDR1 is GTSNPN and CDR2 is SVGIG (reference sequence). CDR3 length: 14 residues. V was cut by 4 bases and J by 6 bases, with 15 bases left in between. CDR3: CAWKGTLSPGELFF. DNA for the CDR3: TGTGCCTGGAAGGGGACACTATCACCCGGGGAGCTGTTTTTT. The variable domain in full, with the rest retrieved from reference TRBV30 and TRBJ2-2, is SQTIHQWPATLVQPVGSPLSLECTVEGTSNPNLYWYRQAAGRGLQLLFYSVGIGQISSEVPQNLSASRPQDRQFILSSKKLLLSDSGFYLCAWKGTLSPGELFFGEGSRLTVL.